This T cell receptor (beta chain) originates from a study of human T cells and chemical hapten exposure. Study-level information: All patients underwent weekly scalp dosing with diphenylcyclopropenone for the full roughly 25-week study.

V lost 6 bases and J 4 bases, leaving 28 bases between the germline ends. The CDR3 has 18 residues. Germline V gene lookup returns CDR1 MNHEY and CDR2 SVGEGT. For the library, individual cDNA molecules each received unique molecular identifiers. MiXCR was run by TCRdb on the RACE reads, yielding one entry per CDR3 protein. The sample includes about 190,000 distinct CDR3 sequences, approximately 26% of them seen just once. Time point meaning: patch test 3, about 24 weeks after DPC sensitization. Treatment specified: therapeutic diphenylcyclopropenone sensitization with weekly scalp DPC. This receptor was obtained from a woman between 35 and 50 years old with alopecia areata. Some clones in this sample may be carry-over from other donors' samples. This chain connects TRBV6-2 or TRBV6-3 to TRBJ2-7; possibly TRBD2 for D (6 bases). The sequencing used whole blood, collected in connection with sensitization to the hapten diphenylcyclopropenone (DPC). CDR3 DNA: TGTGCCAGCAGGTCAGCGGCGCGATCGGGAGTATGGTCATACGAGCAGTACTTC. Residues: CASRSAARSGVWSYEQYF.